One and the same sample provided the 4 T cell receptor beta chains below, sequenced in a study of T cell changes during pregnancy in multiple sclerosis. The assay was immunoSEQ multiplex PCR, and TCRdb's table has in-frame clones only and misses some. Seen here are approximately 40,000 clones, 80% to 90% observed once, and the top ten hold 0.45% to 0.65%. Sequencing was performed on CD4+ T cells from peripheral blood mononuclear cells, taken in the first trimester of pregnancy. Receptors were obtained from a female donor with multiple sclerosis, enrolled in a pregnancy study.

The chain combines TRBV6-5 with TRBJ1-2; 9 bases map to TRBD1. V trimming: 6 bases; J trimming: 8 bases; junction bases outside the gene matches: 7. In germline, CDR1 is MNHEY, CDR2 SVGAGI. CDR3 length equals 13 residues. The CDR3 sequence: CASSLQGAPGYTF. CDR3 nucleotide sequence: TGTGCCAGCAGCCTACAGGGGGCGCCCGGCTACACCTTC.

The V call is TRBV7-3, the J call TRBJ2-2; 10 bases fit TRBD1. Looked up from germline, CDR1 is SGHTA and CDR2 is FQGTGA. The CDR3 covers 16 residues. With 5 bases clipped from V and 2 bases from J, the junction kept 5 bases outside the gene matches. Here the CDR3 reads CASSPRDRGNTGELFF. CDR3 nucleotide sequence: TGTGCCAGCAGCCCGCGGGACAGGGGAAACACCGGGGAGCTGTTTTTT.

This chain uses TRBV27 with TRBJ1-6; D not resolved. V lost 5 bases and J 13 bases, leaving 21 bases between the germline ends. The CDR3 has 15 amino acids. The germline V gene has CDR1 MNHEY and CDR2 SMNVEV (reference sequence). The CDR3 region is CASSPATPAERPLHF. CDR3 in DNA: TGTGCCAGCAGTCCAGCTACCCCCGCTGAGAGGCCCCTCCACTTT.

The rearrangement uses TRBV5-3 and TRBJ2-6; unclear D gene. Being an ORF, TRBV5-3 has a function that is uncertain. The CDR3 has 17 amino acids. Trimming pared 8 bases from V and 4 bases from J, leaving 22 bases between. This chain's CDR3 is CASREVMSPLGANVLTF. The CDR3 bases are TGTGCCAGTCGAGAAGTTATGTCGCCCCTGGGGGCCAACGTCCTGACTTTC.